The 7 T cell receptor beta chains reported below all come from one sample, sequenced in a study of blood T cell repertoires in COVID-19. TCRdb's copy holds only in-frame clones and misses some; the assay was immunoSEQ multiplex PCR. This table holds more than 250,000 clones, 70% to 90% found once. Material for sequencing was PBMCs or T cells enriched from blood (not recorded which). These TCRs come from a woman aged 25 to 39 who had recovered from COVID-19.

V and J are TRBV11-2 and TRBJ2-1; D gene ambiguous. Germline lookup yields CDR1 SGHAT and CDR2 FQNNGV. The CDR3 runs to 14 residues. Between the trimmed V and J ends, which lost 4 bases and 4 bases, there was a span of 11 bases. CDR3 in amino acids: CASSSYGYYNEQFF. DNA of the CDR3: TGTGCCAGCAGCTCCTACGGGTATTACAATGAGCAGTTCTTC.

This CDR3 is CASSLGQPSGANVLTF. The CDR3 DNA reads TGCGCCAGCAGCTTGGGACAGCCCTCTGGGGCCAACGTCCTGACTTTC. This sequence joins TRBV4-3 and TRBJ2-6, with TRBD1 identical over 7 bases. Germline V gives CDR1 LGHNA, CDR2 YSLEER. V dropped 5 bases and J dropped 0; count of bases not matched to a gene: 4. This CDR3 comprises 16 residues.

The rearrangement links TRBV11-2 to TRBJ1-2, with a weak D call TRBD1 (6 bases). Per the germline V gene, CDR1 is SGHAT and CDR2 is FQNNGV. The CDR3 covers 16 residues. V was pared by 1 base and J by 2 bases, with 14 bases between. The CDR3 protein is CASSLAAGALNYGYTF. The DNA for the CDR3 is TGTGCCAGCAGCTTAGCCGCGGGGGCGCTGAACTATGGCTACACCTTC.

A few counts support this clone. Here the CDR3 reads CASTGGGIVYGYTF. CDR3 sequence (DNA): TGTGCCAGTACCGGGGGAGGGATAGTCTATGGCTACACCTTC. V and J are TRBV19 and TRBJ1-2, with a weak D call TRBD1 (5 bases). Trimming pared 7 bases from V and 4 bases from J, leaving 16 bases between. CDR3 size: 14 residues. Germline assignment: CDR1 LNHDA and CDR2 SQIVND (reference sequence).

This clone was observed a few times. This sequence joins TRBV19 and TRBJ1-6; D may be TRBD1 (5 bases). Germline loops: CDR1 LNHDA, CDR2 SQIVND (reference sequence). The CDR3 runs 18 residues. V shed 3 bases and J shed 7 bases, with 22 bases lying between them. DNA for the CDR3: TGTGCCAGTAGTATCCCGCACCCCACCCAGGGTAGAAATTCACCCCTCCACTTT. This gives the protein CASSIPHPTQGRNSPLHF. Drawing the rest from reference TRBV19 and TRBJ1-6, the complete variable domain is DGGITQSPKYLFRKEGQNVTLSCEQNLNHDAMYWYRQDPGQGLRLIYYSQIVNDFQKGDIAEGYSVSREKKESFPLTVTSAQKNPTAFYLCASSIPHPTQGRNSPLHFGNGTRLTVT.

The CDR3 region is CASSPGTPSGEYNEQFF. In nucleotides, the CDR3 is TGTGCCAGCAGCCCAGGGACCCCTAGCGGGGAATACAATGAGCAGTTCTTC. This chain connects TRBV7-8 to TRBJ2-1, with 9 nucleotides matching TRBD2. Germline V CDR1 and CDR2: SGHVS, FQNEAQ. The CDR3 contains 17 residues. With 5 bases clipped from V and 4 bases from J, the junction kept 12 bases outside the gene matches.

The genes are TRBV6-2 or TRBV6-3 and TRBJ1-1, with D possibly matching TRBD1 (6 bases). CDR3 length: 14 amino acids. CDR1 is MNHEY, CDR2 SVGEGT, per germline. The V end was cut by 5 bases, the J end by 1 base, with 11 bases between. The CDR3 DNA reads TGTGCCAGCAGTGATACAGGGTCGAACACTGAAGCTTTCTTT. As protein: CASSDTGSNTEAFF.